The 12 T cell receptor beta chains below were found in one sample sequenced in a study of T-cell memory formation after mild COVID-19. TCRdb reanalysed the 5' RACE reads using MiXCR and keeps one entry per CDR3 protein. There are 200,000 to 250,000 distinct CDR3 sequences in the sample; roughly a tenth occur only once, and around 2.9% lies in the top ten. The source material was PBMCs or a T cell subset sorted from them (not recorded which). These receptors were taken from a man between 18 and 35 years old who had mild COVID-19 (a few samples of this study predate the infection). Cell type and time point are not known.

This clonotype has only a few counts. CDR3 sequence: CASSLRGRPAWGRANVLTF. CDR3 bases: TGTGCCAGCAGCCTCCGAGGAAGACCGGCCTGGGGAAGGGCCAACGTCCTGACTTTC. The gene calls are TRBV7-8 and TRBJ2-6, with D unclear. V lost 5 bases and J 5 bases, leaving 25 bases between the germline ends. From germline, CDR1 is SGHVS and CDR2 FQNEAQ. This CDR3 comprises 19 residues.

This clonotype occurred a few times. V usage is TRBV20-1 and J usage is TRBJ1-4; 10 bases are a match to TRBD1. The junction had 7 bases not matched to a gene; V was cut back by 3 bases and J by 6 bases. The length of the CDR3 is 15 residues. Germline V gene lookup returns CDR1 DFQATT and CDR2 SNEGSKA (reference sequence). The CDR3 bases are TGCAGTGCTAGTAGACCGGGACAGGGGTATGAAAAACTGTTTTTT. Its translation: CSASRPGQGYEKLFF.

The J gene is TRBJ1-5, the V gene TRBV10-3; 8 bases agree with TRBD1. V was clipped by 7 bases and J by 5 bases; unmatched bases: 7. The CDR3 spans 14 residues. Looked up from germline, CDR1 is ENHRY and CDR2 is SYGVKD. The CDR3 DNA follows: TGTGCCATCAACATCGGACAGGGTCATCAGCCCCAGCATTTT. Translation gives CAINIGQGHQPQHF.

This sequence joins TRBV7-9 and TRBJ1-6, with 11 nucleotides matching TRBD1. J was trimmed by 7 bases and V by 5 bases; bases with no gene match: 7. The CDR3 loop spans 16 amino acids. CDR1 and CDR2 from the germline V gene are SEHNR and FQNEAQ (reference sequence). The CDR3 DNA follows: TGTGCCAGCAGCCAGGGACAGGGGGAGAGAAATTCACCCCTCCACTTT. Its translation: CASSQGQGERNSPLHF.

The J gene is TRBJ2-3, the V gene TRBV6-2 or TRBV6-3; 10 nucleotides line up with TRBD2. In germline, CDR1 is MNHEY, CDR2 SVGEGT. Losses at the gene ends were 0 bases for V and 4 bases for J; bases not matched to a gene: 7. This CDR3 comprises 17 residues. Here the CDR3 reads CASSYSKVGTSADTQYF. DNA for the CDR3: TGTGCCAGCAGTTACTCGAAAGTGGGGACTAGCGCAGATACGCAGTATTTT.

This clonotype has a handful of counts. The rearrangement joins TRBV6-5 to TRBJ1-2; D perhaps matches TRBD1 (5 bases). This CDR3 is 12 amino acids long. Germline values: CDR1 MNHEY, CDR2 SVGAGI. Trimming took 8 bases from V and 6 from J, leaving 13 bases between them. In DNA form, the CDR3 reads TGTGCCAGCTCGCAGGGTTACAATGGCTACACCTTC. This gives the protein CASSQGYNGYTF.

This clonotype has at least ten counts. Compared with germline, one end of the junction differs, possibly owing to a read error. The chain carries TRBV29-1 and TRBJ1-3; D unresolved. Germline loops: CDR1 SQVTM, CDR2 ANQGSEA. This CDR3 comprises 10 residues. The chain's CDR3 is CSVFGDTIYF. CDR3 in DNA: TGCAGCGTGTTTGGAGACACCATATATTTT. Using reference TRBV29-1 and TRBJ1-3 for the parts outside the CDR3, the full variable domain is SAVISQKPSRDICQRGTSLTIQCQVDSQVTMMFWYRQQPGQSLTLIATANQGSEATYESGFVIDKFPISRPNLTFSTLTVSNMSPEDSSIYLCSVFGDTIYFGEGSWLTVV.

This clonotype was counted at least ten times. CDR3 sequence: CASSLQNRGRTDTQYF. CDR3 sequence (DNA): TGCGCCAGCAGCTTACAAAACAGGGGAAGAACAGATACGCAGTATTTT. The chain couples TRBV5-1 to TRBJ2-3; 7 bases match TRBD1. With 2 bases clipped from V and 3 bases from J, the junction kept 9 bases outside the gene matches. From germline, CDR1 is SGHRS and CDR2 YFSETQ. CDR3 length: 16 residues.

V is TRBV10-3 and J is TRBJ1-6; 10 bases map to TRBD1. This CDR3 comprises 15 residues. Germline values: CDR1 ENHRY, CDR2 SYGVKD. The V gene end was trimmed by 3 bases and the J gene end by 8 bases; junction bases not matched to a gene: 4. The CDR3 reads CAISDGDRGDSPLHF. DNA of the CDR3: TGTGCCATCAGTGATGGGGACAGGGGTGATTCACCCCTCCACTTT.

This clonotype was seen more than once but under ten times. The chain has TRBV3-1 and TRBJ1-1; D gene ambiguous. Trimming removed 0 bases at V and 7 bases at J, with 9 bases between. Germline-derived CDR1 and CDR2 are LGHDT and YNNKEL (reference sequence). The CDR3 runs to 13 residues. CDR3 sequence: CASSQDRSGEAFF. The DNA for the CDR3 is TGTGCCAGCAGCCAAGATCGCAGTGGTGAAGCTTTCTTT.

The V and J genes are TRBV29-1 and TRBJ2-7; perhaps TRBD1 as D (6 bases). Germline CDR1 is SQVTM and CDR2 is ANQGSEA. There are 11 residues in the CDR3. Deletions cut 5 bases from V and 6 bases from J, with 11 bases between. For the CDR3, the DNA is TGCAGCGTTACACAGGGTGGCGAGCAGTACGTC. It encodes CSVTQGGEQYV.

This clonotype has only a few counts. CDR3 DNA sequence: TGTGCCAGCAGTTACTCTTATGGGGCCAACGTCCTGACTTTC. It codes for CASSYSYGANVLTF. The V and J genes are TRBV6-5 and TRBJ2-6; the D is unclear. Germline CDR1 MNHEY, CDR2 SVGAGI. The CDR3 consists of 14 residues. V shed 0 bases and J shed 3 bases, with 3 bases lying between them.